The following is a T cell receptor (beta chain) sequence with its context. The data were taken from a study of shared clonotypes between healthy human individuals. V lost 3 bases and J lost 2, with 11 bases in between. Germline V gene data show CDR1 as SNHLY and CDR2 as FYNNEI. The CDR3 loop spans 14 amino acids. Produced via immunoSEQ multiplex PCR; TCRdb's table is partial and in-frame only. This sample carries about 2 million clones, roughly 94% of them seen once, and the ten largest clones take more than 0.9%. Naive CD8 cells lacked CD45RO, underwent positive selection for CCR7 and left out terminally differentiated effector memory CD45RA+ cells.

This clonotype was sampled from a young man in good health. The sample was naive CD8+ T cells sorted from blood. The chain combines TRBV2 with TRBJ2-7; D possibly corresponds to TRBD2 (5 bases). This CDR3 is CASSDYVTTYEQYF. CDR3 nucleotides: TGTGCCAGCAGTGACTATGTGACTACCTACGAGCAGTACTTC.